Below are 15 T cell receptor beta chains sequenced from a single sample in a study of TIL therapy for anti-PD-1-resistant metastatic lung cancer. Described time point: pre-treatment sample, taken before nivolumab and TIL therapy. Most excised metastases sampled were pleural nodules or supraclavicular lymph nodes. The immunoSEQ assay was v3. Generated by immunoSEQ multiplex PCR, the TCRdb table keeps only in-frame clones and is missing some. The sample lists 8,500 to 9,500 clones, approximately 83% occurring once. The sample consisted of tumor tissue, taken at baseline. Receptors were obtained from a person aged 25-85 years with non-small cell lung cancer.

The chain couples TRBV18 to TRBJ1-4; D is uncertain. The V end lost 6 bases, the J end lost 3 bases, and 14 bases lay between the germline ends. The CDR3 covers 15 residues. Germline CDR1 KGHSH, CDR2 LQKENI. CDR3 loop: CASSTRQVSNEKLFF. The CDR3 DNA reads as TGTGCCAGCTCGACCAGGCAGGTCTCTAATGAAAAACTGTTTTTT.

V is TRBV28 and J is TRBJ2-7, with D perhaps given as TRBD1 or TRBD2 (5 bases each). The CDR3 loop spans 14 amino acids. The V and J ends lost 6 bases and 8 bases respectively, with 20 bases between them. CDR1 and CDR2 from the germline V gene are MDHEN and SYDVKM. CDR3 in amino acids: CASRPGIGVVKQYF. The CDR3 DNA sequence: TGTGCCAGCAGACCCGGGATAGGGGTCGTGAAGCAGTACTTC.

This clone was observed a handful of times. V and J are TRBV6-6 and TRBJ1-1; TRBD1 might be the D (6 bases). Per germline, CDR1 MNHNY and CDR2 SVGAGI (reference sequence). Trimming cost V 2 bases and J 4 bases, with 17 bases left between them. This CDR3 comprises 16 residues. As DNA, the CDR3 is TGTGCCAGCAGTTACCCCTCAGGGGAGTCGATCACTGAAGCTTTCTTT. Translation gives CASSYPSGESITEAFF.

CDR3 protein: CASSPFGRQLNNQPQHF. CDR3 nucleotide sequence: TGTGCCAGCAGCCCCTTTGGAAGGCAGCTAAACAATCAGCCCCAGCATTTT. The rearrangement links TRBV21-1 to TRBJ1-5. TRBV21-1 counts as a pseudogene. CDR3 length: 17 amino acids.

This clone was detected only a few times. Written as DNA, the CDR3 is TGTGCCAGTAGTATGTGGCAGGGGAGCACAGATACGCAGTATTTT. It yields the protein CASSMWQGSTDTQYF. The rearrangement joins TRBV19 to TRBJ2-3; maybe TRBD1 (6 bases). V lost 3 bases, J lost 0 bases, and 10 bases lay in between. The CDR3 extends over 15 amino acids. Germline values: CDR1 LNHDA, CDR2 SQIVND (reference sequence).

This clone is medium-sized within its sample. This chain links TRBV7-9 with TRBJ1-5; no reliable D call. The length of the CDR3 is 15 residues. V was pared by 5 bases and J by 1 base, with 12 bases between. CDR1 is SEHNR and CDR2 is FQNEAQ in the germline V gene (reference sequence). The CDR3 is CASSPETGSNQPQHF. Written as DNA, the CDR3 is TGTGCCAGCAGCCCTGAAACGGGAAGCAATCAGCCCCAGCATTTT.

The chain is built from TRBV4-3 and TRBJ2-1, with D tentatively TRBD2 (6 bases). Trimming cost V 1 base and J 2 bases, with 18 bases left between them. The CDR3 has 18 residues. Germline lookup yields CDR1 LGHNA and CDR2 YSLEER. As DNA, the CDR3 is TGCGCCAGCAGCCAAGGGGGGGTGGACCAACGCCCCTACAATGAGCAGTTCTTC. This sequence encodes CASSQGGVDQRPYNEQFF.

The chain employs TRBV28 and TRBJ1-3, with 8 bases that match TRBD1. Per germline, CDR1 MDHEN and CDR2 SYDVKM. V shed 7 bases and J 0 bases; nucleotides not matched to a gene: 14. CDR3 length: 18 amino acids. The CDR3 sequence is CASIASSPGTGSGNTIYF. CDR3 DNA sequence: TGTGCCAGCATAGCATCCAGTCCCGGGACAGGCTCTGGAAACACCATATATTTT.

The V call is TRBV6-5, the J call TRBJ2-2; D remains ambiguous. V was shortened by 0 bases and J by 6 bases, with 14 bases between the two germline ends. Per the germline V gene, CDR1 is MNHEY and CDR2 is SVGAGI. The CDR3 runs 16 residues. In nucleotides, the CDR3 is TGTGCCAGCAGTTACTCGAGTACCATGAGCCCCGGGGAGCTGTTTTTT. Its protein product is CASSYSSTMSPGELFF.

This sequence joins TRBV10-3 and TRBJ1-6; TRBD1 matches at 10 bases. This CDR3 has 19 residues. V was pared by 0 bases and J by 5 bases, with 10 bases of the junction left unmatched. CDR1 is ENHRY, CDR2 SYGVKD, per germline. The CDR3 region has the DNA TGTGCCATCAGTGAGTCGAATCCTTTCGGGACAGGGGATAATTCACCCCTCCACTTT. Residues: CAISESNPFGTGDNSPLHF.

This clone was found a few times. This rearrangement joins TRBV27 to TRBJ1-1; D may be TRBD1 (5 bases). Germline V gene sequence: CDR1 MNHEY, CDR2 SMNVEV (reference sequence). Trimming shortened V by 3 bases and J by 2 bases, and 13 bases separated the two germline ends. The CDR3 is 15 residues long. CDR3 nucleotide sequence: TGTGCCAGCAGTTTTGGGCTAGGGGCCAACACTGAAGCTTTCTTT. It specifies CASSFGLGANTEAFF.

V usage is TRBV6-1 and J usage is TRBJ1-5, with unresolved D. The CDR3 extends over 18 amino acids. With 2 bases removed from V and 5 bases from J, the gap between germline ends came to 22 bases. In germline, CDR1 is MNHNS, CDR2 SASEGT. The CDR3 coding sequence is TGTGCCAGCAGTGAAAGGTCGATGGCCATGCGAGAACATCAGCCCCAGCATTTT. Its translation: CASSERSMAMREHQPQHF.

This chain joins TRBV7-2 and TRBJ1-3, with a possible D match to TRBD1 (6 bases). Germline assignment: CDR1 SGHTA and CDR2 FQGNSA. This CDR3 spans 14 amino acids. The germline V and J ends were trimmed by 5 bases and 0 bases, with 8 bases remaining between them. DNA for the CDR3: TGTGCCAGCAGCCGGGACAACTCTGGAAACACCATATATTTT. Its protein is CASSRDNSGNTIYF.

This clone is a singleton in its sample. The gene calls are TRBV10-3 and TRBJ1-1, with 7 bases fitting TRBD1. The CDR3 has 15 amino acids. Trimming removed 3 bases from V and 3 bases from J; junction bases left unmatched: 7. Germline CDR1 ENHRY, CDR2 SYGVKD. The CDR3 DNA reads TGTGCCATCAGTGACCGGGACAGACCTGACACTGAAGCTTTCTTT. This gives the protein CAISDRDRPDTEAFF.

The V gene is TRBV2, the J gene TRBJ1-3, with TRBD1 matching over 8 bases. With 6 bases clipped from V and 4 bases from J, the junction kept 8 bases outside the gene matches. CDR1 SNHLY and CDR2 FYNNEI come from the germline V gene. CDR3 length: 15 amino acids. CDR3 region: CASRISTGAGNTIYF. The CDR3 DNA reads as TGTGCCAGCAGAATTTCGACAGGGGCGGGAAACACCATATATTTT.